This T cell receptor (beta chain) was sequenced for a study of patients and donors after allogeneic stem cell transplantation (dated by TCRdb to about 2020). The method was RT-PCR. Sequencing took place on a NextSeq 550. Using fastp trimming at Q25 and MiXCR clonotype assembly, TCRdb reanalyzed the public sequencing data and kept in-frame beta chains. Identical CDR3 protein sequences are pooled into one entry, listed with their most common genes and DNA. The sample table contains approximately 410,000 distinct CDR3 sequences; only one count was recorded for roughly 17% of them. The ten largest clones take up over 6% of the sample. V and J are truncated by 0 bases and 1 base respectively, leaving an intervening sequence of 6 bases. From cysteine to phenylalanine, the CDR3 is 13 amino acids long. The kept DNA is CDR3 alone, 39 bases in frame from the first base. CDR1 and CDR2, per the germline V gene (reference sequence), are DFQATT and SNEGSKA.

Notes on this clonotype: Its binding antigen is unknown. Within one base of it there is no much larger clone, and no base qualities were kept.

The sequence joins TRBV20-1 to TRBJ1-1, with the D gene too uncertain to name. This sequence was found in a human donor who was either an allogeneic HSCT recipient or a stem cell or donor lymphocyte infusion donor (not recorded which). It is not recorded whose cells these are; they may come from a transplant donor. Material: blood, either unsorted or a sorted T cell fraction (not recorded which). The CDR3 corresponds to CSARDVRNTEAFF. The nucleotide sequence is TGCAGTGCTAGAGATGTTCGGAACACTGAAGCTTTCTTT.